The T cell receptor beta chain under discussion was sequenced for a study of cytomegalovirus exposure and HLA in healthy donors. In this sample, this clone turned up a few times. Its antigen is not known. General study points: A highly shared variant cluster was judged a likely technical artifact. Researchers counted 164 TCR beta chains as cytomegalovirus-associated. For most subjects, TCR beta sequences were reported to predict HLA-A and HLA-B alleles with accuracy.

The PCR ran on 60 Vbeta and 13 Jbeta primers. Sequenced by immunoSEQ multiplex PCR; TCRdb stores in-frame clones only, minus some. The sample records roughly 90,000 clones, about 84% being singletons. The CDR3 spans 14 residues. Germline V gene lookup returns CDR1 SGHTA and CDR2 FQGNSA. V lost 4 bases and J lost 4, with 13 bases in between. V is TRBV7-2 and J is TRBJ1-1, with a possible D match to TRBD1 (6 bases). Input material: PBMCs. This TCR came from a man aged 18 to 30 in good health and CMV-seronegative. Here the CDR3 reads CASSSTGWGTEAFF. For the CDR3, the DNA is TGTGCCAGCAGCTCGACAGGTTGGGGCACTGAAGCTTTCTTT.